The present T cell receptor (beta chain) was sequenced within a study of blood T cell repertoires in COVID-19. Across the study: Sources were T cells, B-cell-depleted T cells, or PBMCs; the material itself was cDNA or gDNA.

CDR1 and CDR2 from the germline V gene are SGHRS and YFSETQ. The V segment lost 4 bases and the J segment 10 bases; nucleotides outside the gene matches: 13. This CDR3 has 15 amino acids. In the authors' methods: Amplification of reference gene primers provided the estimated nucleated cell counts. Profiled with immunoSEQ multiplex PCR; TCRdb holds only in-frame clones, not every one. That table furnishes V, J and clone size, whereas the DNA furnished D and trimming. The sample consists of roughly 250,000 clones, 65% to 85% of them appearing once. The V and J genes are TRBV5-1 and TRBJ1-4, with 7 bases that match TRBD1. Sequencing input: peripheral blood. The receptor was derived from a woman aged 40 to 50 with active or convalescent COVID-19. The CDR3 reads CASSLKPGTEAKLFF. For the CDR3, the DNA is TGCGCCAGCAGCCTGAAACCCGGGACAGAGGCAAAACTGTTTTTT. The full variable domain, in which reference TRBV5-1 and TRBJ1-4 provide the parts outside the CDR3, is KAGVTQTPRYLIKTRGQQVTLSCSPISGHRSVSWYQQTPGQGLQFLFEYFSETQRNKGNFPGRFSGRQFSNSRSEMNVSTLELGDSALYLCASSLKPGTEAKLFFGSGTQLSVL.